This T cell receptor beta chain appears in the sequencing data of a study of cytomegalovirus exposure and HLA in healthy donors. Whole-study results and caveats: Earlier results showed most TCR beta V segments being productive about 87% or about 30% of the time. Specificity for CMV antigens was confirmed in vitro for three of the CMV-associated chains. The majority of TCR sequences were rare, yet some public TCRs appeared in many donors.

Primers: 60 Vbeta forward and 13 Jbeta reverse. Using immunoSEQ multiplex PCR, the repertoire was profiled, and TCRdb retains in-frame clones only, with some absent. The repertoire holds 110,000 or so clones, with about 80% as singletons. This CDR3 has 16 residues. Germline values: CDR1 LNHDA, CDR2 SQIVND (reference sequence). The junction had 8 bases not matched to a gene; V was cut back by 4 bases and J by 3 bases. At collection, donors were nominally healthy, but unrecorded immune exposures were probable. In regard to this clone: Its antigen is as yet unknown.

The TCR originated in a woman aged 45-65 years in good health and CMV-seropositive. V is TRBV19 and J is TRBJ2-1; 8 positions match TRBD2. The sequenced material came from PBMCs. CDR3 in amino acids: CASSRNSGTNYNEQFF. CDR3 DNA: TGTGCCAGTAGTAGGAATAGCGGGACTAACTACAATGAGCAGTTCTTC. The entire variable domain, with the rest obtained from reference TRBV19 and TRBJ2-1, is as follows: DGGITQSPKYLFRKEGQNVTLSCEQNLNHDAMYWYRQDPGQGLRLIYYSQIVNDFQKGDIAEGYSVSREKKESFPLTVTSAQKNPTAFYLCASSRNSGTNYNEQFFGPGTRLTVL.